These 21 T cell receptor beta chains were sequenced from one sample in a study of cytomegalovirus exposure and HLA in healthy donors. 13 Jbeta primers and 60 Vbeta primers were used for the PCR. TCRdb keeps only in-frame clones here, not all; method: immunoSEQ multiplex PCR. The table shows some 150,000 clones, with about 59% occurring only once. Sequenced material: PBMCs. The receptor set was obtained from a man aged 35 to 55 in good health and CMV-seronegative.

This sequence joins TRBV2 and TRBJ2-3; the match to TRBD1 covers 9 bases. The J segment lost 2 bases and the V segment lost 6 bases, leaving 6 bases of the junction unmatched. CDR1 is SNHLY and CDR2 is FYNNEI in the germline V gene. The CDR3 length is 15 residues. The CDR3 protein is CASRAGTGFTDTQYF. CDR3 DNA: TGTGCCAGCAGAGCCGGGACAGGGTTCACAGATACGCAGTATTTT.

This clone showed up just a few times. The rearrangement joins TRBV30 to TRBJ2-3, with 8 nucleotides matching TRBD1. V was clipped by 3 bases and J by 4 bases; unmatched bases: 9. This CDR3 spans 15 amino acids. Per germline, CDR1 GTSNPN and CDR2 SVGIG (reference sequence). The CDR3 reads CAWRDRTGWADTQYF. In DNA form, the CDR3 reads TGTGCCTGGAGGGATCGGACAGGGTGGGCAGATACGCAGTATTTT.

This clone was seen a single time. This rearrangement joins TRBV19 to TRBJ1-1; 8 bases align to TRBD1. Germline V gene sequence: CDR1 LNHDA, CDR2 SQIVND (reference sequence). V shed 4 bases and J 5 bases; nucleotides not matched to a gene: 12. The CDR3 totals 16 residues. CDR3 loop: CASSKRVGQGATEAFF. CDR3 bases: TGTGCCAGTAGTAAAAGGGTCGGGCAGGGGGCTACTGAAGCTTTCTTT.

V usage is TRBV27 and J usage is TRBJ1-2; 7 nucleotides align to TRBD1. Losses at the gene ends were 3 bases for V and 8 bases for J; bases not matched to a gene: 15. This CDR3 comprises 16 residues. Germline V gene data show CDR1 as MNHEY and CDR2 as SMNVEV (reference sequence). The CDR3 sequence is CASSLGRGGAPEGYTF. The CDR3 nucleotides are TGTGCCAGCAGTTTGGGAAGAGGGGGCGCCCCGGAAGGCTACACCTTC.

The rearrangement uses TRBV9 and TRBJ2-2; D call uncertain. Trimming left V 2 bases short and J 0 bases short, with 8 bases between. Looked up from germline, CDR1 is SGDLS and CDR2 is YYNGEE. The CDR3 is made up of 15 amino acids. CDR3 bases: TGTGCCAGCAGCGTGAGAGGAGCGAACACCGGGGAGCTGTTTTTT. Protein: CASSVRGANTGELFF.

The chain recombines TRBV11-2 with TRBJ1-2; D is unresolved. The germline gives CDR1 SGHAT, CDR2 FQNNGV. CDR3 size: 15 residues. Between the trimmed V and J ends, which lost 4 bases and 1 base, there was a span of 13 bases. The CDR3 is CASSSLKTLNYGYTF. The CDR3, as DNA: TGTGCCAGCAGCTCGTTGAAGACACTTAACTATGGCTACACCTTC.

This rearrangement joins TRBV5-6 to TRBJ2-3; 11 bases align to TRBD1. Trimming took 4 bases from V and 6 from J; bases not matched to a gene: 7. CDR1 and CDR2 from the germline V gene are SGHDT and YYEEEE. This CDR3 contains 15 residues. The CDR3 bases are TGTGCCAGCAGCCTCGGACAGGGGGCAAGGGATACGCAGTATTTT. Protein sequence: CASSLGQGARDTQYF. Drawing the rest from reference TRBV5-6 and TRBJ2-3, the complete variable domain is DAGVTQSPTHLIKTRGQQVTLRCSPKSGHDTVSWYQQALGQGPQFIFQYYEEEERQRGNFPDRFSGHQFPNYSSELNVNALLLGDSALYLCASSLGQGARDTQYFGPGTRLTVL.

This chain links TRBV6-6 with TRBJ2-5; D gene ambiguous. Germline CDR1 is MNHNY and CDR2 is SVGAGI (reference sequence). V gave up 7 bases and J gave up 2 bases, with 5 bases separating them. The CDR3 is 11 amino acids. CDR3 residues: CASIEQETQYF. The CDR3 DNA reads TGTGCCAGCATCGAGCAAGAGACCCAGTACTTC.

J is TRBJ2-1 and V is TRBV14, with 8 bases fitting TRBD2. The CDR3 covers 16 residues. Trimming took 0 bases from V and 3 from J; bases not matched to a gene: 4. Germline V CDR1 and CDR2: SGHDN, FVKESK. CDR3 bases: TGTGCCAGCAGCCAAGACTGGCGGGAGGACTACAATGAGCAGTTCTTC. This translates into CASSQDWREDYNEQFF.

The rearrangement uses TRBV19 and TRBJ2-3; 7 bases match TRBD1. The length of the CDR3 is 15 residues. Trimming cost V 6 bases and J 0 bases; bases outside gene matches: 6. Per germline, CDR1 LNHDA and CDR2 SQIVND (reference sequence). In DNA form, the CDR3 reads TGTGCCAGTAGCCGGGACAGTTCTAGCACAGATACGCAGTATTTT. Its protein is CASSRDSSSTDTQYF. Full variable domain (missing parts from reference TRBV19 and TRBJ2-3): DGGITQSPKYLFRKEGQNVTLSCEQNLNHDAMYWYRQDPGQGLRLIYYSQIVNDFQKGDIAEGYSVSREKKESFPLTVTSAQKNPTAFYLCASSRDSSSTDTQYFGPGTRLTVL.

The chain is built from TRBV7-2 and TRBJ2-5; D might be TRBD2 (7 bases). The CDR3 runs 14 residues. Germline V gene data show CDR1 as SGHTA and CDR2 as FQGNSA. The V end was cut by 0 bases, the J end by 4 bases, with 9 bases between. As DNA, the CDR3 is TGTGCCAGCAGCTTAGCGGGGGGGCCAGAGACCCAGTACTTC. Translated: CASSLAGGPETQYF.

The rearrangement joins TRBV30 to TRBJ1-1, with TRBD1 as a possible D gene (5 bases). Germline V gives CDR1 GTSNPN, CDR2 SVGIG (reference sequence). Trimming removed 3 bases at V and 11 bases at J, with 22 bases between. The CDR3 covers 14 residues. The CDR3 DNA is TGTGCCTGGAGGGAGGGAGGGGCAGGGCTGAAGGCTTTCTTT. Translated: CAWREGGAGLKAFF.

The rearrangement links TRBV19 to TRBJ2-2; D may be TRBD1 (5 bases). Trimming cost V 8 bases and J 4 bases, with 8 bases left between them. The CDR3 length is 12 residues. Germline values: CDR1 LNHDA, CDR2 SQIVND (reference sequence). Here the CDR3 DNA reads TGTGCCAGTGACAGCCTCACCGGGGAGCTGTTTTTT. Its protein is CASDSLTGELFF.

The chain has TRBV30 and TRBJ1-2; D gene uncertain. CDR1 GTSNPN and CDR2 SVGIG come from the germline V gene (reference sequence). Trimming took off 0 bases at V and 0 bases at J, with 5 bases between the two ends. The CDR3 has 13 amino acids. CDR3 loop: CAWSVQTNYGYTF. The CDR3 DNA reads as TGTGCCTGGAGTGTACAGACTAACTATGGCTACACCTTC.

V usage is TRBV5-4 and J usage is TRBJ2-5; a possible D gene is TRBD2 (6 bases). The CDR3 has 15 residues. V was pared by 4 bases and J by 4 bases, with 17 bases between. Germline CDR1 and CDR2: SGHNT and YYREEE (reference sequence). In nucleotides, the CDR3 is TGTGCCAGCAGCGACGCGGGCCTGGGAGGAGAGACCCAGTACTTC. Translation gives CASSDAGLGGETQYF.

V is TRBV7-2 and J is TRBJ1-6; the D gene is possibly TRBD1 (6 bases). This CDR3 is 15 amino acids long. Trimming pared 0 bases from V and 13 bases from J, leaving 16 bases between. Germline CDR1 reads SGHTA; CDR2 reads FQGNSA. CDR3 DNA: TGTGCCAGCAGCTTAGCGCCGGACAGAATTTTGCCCCTCCACTTT. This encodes CASSLAPDRILPLHF.

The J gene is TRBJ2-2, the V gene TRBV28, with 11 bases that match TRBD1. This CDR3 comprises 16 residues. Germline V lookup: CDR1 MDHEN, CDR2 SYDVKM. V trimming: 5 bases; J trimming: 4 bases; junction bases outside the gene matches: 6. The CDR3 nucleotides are TGTGCCAGCAGTAACTCCGGGACAGGGGGCACCGGGGAGCTGTTTTTT. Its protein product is CASSNSGTGGTGELFF.

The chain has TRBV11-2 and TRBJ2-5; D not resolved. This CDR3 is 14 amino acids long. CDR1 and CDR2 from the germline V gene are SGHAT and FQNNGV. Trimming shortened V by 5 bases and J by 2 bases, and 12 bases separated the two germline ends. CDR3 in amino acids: CASSPVSVQETQYF. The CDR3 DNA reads TGTGCCAGCAGCCCAGTCTCCGTTCAAGAGACCCAGTACTTC.

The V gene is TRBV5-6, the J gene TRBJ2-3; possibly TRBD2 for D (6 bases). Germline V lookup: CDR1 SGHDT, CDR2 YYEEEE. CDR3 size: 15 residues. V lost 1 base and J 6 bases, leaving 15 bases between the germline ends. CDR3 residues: CASSLTSGSGDTQYF. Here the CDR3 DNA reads TGTGCCAGCAGCTTGACGAGCGGGTCAGGCGATACGCAGTATTTT.

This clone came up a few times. The CDR3 loop reads CGGLGSGMYNEQFF. Here the CDR3 DNA reads TGCGGGGGTTTGGGTAGCGGGATGTACAATGAGCAGTTCTTC. This sequence joins TRBV29-1 and TRBJ2-1; 8 positions agree with TRBD2. The CDR3 has 14 amino acids. Germline-derived CDR1 and CDR2 are SQVTM and ANQGSEA.

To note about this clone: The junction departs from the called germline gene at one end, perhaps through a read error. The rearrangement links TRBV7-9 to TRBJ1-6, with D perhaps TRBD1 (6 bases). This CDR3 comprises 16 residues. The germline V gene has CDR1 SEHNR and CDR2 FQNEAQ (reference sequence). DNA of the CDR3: TGTTCCAGCCTTACGCGACAGGCCCCCCAAAAGTCACCCCTCCACTTT. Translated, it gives CSSLTRQAPQKSPLHF.